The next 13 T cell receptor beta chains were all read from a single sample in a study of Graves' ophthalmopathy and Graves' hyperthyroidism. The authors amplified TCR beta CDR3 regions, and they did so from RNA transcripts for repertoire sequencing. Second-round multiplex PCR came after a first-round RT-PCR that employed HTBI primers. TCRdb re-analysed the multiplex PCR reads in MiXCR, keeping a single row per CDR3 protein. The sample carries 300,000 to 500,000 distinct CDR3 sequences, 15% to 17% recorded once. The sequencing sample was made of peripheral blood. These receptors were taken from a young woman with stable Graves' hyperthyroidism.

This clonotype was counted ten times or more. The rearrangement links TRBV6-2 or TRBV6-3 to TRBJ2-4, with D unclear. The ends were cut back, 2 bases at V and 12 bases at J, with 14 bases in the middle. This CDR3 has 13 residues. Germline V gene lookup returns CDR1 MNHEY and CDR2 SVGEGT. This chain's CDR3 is CASSYPPGGNQYF. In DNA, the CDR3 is TGTGCCAGCAGTTACCCCCCCGGCGGAAATCAGTACTTC.

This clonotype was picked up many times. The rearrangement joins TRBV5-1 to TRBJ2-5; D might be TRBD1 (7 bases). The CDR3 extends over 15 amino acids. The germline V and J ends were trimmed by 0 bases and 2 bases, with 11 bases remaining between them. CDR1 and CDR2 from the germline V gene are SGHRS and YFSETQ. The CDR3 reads CASSLEQGGQETQYF. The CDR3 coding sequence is TGCGCCAGCAGCTTGGAGCAGGGGGGACAAGAGACCCAGTACTTC.

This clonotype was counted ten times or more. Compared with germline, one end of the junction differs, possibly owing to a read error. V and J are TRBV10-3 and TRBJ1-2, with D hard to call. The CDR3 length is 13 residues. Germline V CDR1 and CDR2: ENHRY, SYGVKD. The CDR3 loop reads CAISEINNCGYTF. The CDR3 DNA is TGTGCCATCAGTGAAATCAACAACTGTGGCTACACCTTC.

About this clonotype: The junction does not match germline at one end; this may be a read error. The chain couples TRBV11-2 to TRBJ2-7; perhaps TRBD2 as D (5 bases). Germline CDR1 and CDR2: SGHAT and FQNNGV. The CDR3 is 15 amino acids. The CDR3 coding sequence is TGTGCCAGCAGCCCCTCACGACTATTCAACTACGGGCAGTACTTC. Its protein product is CASSPSRLFNYGQYF.

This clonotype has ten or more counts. The CDR3 reads CASSQDRGFLQETQYF. The CDR3 region has the DNA TGCGCCAGCAGCCAAGATAGGGGGTTTCTACAAGAGACCCAGTACTTC. The V call is TRBV4-1, the J call TRBJ2-5; a possible D gene is TRBD1 (6 bases). V was trimmed by 0 bases and J by 2 bases, leaving 13 bases between them. CDR3 size: 16 residues. Germline V gene data show CDR1 as MGHRA and CDR2 as YSYEKL.

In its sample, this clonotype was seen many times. The CDR3 loop is CASSLANRVGYTF. The CDR3 coding sequence is TGTGCCAGCAGCTTAGCCAACAGGGTTGGCTACACCTTC. The chain couples TRBV7-8 to TRBJ1-2; tentative D call: TRBD1 (6 bases). Germline CDR1 SGHVS, CDR2 FQNEAQ. CDR3 length: 13 residues. Trimming took off 0 bases at V and 7 bases at J, with 9 bases between the two ends.

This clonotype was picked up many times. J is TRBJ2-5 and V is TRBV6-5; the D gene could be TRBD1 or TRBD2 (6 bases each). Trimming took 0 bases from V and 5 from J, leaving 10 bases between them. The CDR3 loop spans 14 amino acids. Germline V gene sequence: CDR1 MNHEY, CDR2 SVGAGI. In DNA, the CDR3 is TGTGCCAGCAGTTACTCCGGGGGCGCGGAGACCCAGTACTTC. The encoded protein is CASSYSGGAETQYF.

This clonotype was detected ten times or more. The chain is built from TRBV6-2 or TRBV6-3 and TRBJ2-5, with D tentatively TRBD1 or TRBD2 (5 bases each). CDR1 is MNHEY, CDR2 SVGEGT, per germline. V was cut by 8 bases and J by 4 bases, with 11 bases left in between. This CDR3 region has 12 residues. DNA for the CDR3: TGTGCCAGCGCAGGGAGTAGAGAGACCCAGTACTTC. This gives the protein CASAGSRETQYF.

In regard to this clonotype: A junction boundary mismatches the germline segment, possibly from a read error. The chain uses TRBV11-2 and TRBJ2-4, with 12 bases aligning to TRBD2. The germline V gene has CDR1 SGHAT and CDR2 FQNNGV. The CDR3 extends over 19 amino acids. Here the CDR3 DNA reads TGTGCCAGCAGCGTACGGTGGGCTAGCGGGGGGGCTAGCAAAAACATTAAGTACTTC. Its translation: CASSVRWASGGASKNIKYF.

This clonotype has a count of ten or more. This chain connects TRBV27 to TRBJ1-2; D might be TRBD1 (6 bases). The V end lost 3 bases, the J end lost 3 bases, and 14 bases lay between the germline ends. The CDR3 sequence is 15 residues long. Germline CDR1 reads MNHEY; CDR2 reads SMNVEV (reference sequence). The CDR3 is CASSFRGDGDYGYTF. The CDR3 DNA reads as TGTGCCAGCAGTTTTAGGGGGGATGGGGACTATGGCTACACCTTC.

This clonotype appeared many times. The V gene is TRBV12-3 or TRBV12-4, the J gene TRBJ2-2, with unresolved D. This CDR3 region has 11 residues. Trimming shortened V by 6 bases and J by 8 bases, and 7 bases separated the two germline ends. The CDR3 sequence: CASSSQGELFF. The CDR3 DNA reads TGTGCCAGCAGCTCTCAAGGGGAGCTGTTTTTT.

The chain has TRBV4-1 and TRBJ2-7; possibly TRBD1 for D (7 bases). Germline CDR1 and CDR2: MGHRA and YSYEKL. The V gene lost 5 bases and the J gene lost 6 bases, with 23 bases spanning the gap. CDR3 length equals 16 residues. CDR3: CASSEARGQEGREQYF. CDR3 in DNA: TGCGCCAGCAGCGAGGCTCGCGGACAGGAGGGACGCGAGCAGTACTTC.

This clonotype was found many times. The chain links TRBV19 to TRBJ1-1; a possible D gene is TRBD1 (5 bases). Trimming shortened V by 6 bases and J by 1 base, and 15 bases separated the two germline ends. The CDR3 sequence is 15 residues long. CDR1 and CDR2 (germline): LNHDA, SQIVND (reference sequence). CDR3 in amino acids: CASSFGLGGNTEAFF. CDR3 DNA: TGTGCCAGTAGCTTCGGATTGGGGGGGAACACTGAAGCTTTCTTT. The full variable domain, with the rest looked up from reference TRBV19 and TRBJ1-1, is DGGITQSPKYLFRKEGQNVTLSCEQNLNHDAMYWYRQDPGQGLRLIYYSQIVNDFQKGDIAEGYSVSREKKESFPLTVTSAQKNPTAFYLCASSFGLGGNTEAFFGQGTRLTVV.